These 21 T cell receptor beta chains were all obtained from the same sample, sequenced in a study of blood T cell repertoires in COVID-19 (dated by TCRdb to the early 2020s). Library preparation employed the immunoSEQ multiplex PCR assay. TCRdb holds this immuneACCESS table with in-frame rearrangements only. Some clones are missing; in checked studies, unresolved V genes explain under half, and the rest has no known cause. The sample table records around 120,000 clones; 70% to 90% of these occur just once. Jointly, the top ten make up around 0.81% of the sample. Sequencing used peripheral blood. The receptors stem from a woman between 45 and 65 years old with active or convalescent COVID-19.

The rearrangement uses TRBV10-3 and TRBJ2-1; 11 bases match TRBD2. Germline CDR1 is ENHRY and CDR2 is SYGVKD. This CDR3 region has 16 residues. The V and J ends lost 3 bases and 2 bases, in that order; junction bases with no gene match: 3. The CDR3 sequence is CAISEETSGAYNEQFF. In DNA, the CDR3 is TGTGCCATCAGTGAAGAGACTAGCGGGGCCTACAATGAGCAGTTCTTC.

The chain is built from TRBV29-1 and TRBJ2-7; 9 nucleotides line up with TRBD1. The CDR3 loop spans 13 amino acids. The V segment lost 7 bases and the J segment 4 bases; nucleotides outside the gene matches: 8. CDR1 is SQVTM and CDR2 is ANQGSEA in the germline V gene. The CDR3 nucleotides are TGCAGCGCTGTGGGACAGGGAGGATACGAGCAGTACTTC. This codes for CSAVGQGGYEQYF.

V gene TRBV6-2 or TRBV6-3 combines with J gene TRBJ2-1; TRBD2 matches at 10 bases. The CDR3 sequence is 16 residues long. V lost 5 bases, J lost 5 bases, and 9 bases stayed unmatched. Germline lookup yields CDR1 MNHEY and CDR2 SVGEGT. Here the CDR3 DNA reads TGTGCCAGCAGTCCCGCGGGACTAGCGATTAACAATGAGCAGTTCTTC. Protein sequence: CASSPAGLAINNEQFF.

This chain joins TRBV7-8 and TRBJ1-1; D may be TRBD1 (5 bases). Between the trimmed V and J ends, which lost 1 base and 9 bases, there was a span of 12 bases. CDR1 and CDR2 (germline): SGHVS, FQNEAQ. The CDR3 runs to 13 residues. DNA for the CDR3: TGTGCCAGCAGCTTAGGTGCCAGGGCTCAAGCTTTCTTT. Amino acids: CASSLGARAQAFF.

The chain uses TRBV28 and TRBJ2-7; TRBD1 matches 8 bases. V shed 6 bases, J shed 2 bases, and the junction held 9 bases outside the gene matches. CDR1 MDHEN and CDR2 SYDVKM come from the germline V gene. This CDR3 comprises 15 residues. The CDR3 loop is CASSPTGVTTYEQYF. The CDR3 bases are TGTGCCAGCAGCCCGACAGGGGTCACAACCTACGAGCAGTACTTC.

The chain joins TRBV27 to TRBJ2-7; D gene unclear. Germline-derived CDR1 and CDR2 are MNHEY and SMNVEV (reference sequence). The V end lost 5 bases, the J end lost 7 bases, and 15 bases lay between the germline ends. The CDR3 covers 13 residues. CDR3 protein: CASSAQRFGEQYF. Here the CDR3 DNA reads TGTGCCAGCAGTGCCCAGAGGTTTGGGGAGCAGTACTTC.

The chain uses TRBV20-1 and TRBJ1-1; the D is unclear. With 6 bases removed from V and 3 bases from J, the gap between germline ends came to 8 bases. Per germline, CDR1 DFQATT and CDR2 SNEGSKA (reference sequence). The CDR3 sequence is 11 residues long. CDR3 loop: CSAYSDTEAFF. The CDR3 DNA follows: TGCAGTGCGTACAGTGACACTGAAGCTTTCTTT.

The rearrangement uses TRBV27 and TRBJ2-7; 7 positions agree with TRBD1. From germline, CDR1 is MNHEY and CDR2 SMNVEV (reference sequence). The CDR3 covers 14 residues. The junction had 3 bases not matched to a gene; V was cut back by 4 bases and J by 0 bases. CDR3 in amino acids: CASSSRQGSYEQYF. For the CDR3, the DNA is TGTGCCAGCAGTTCCCGACAGGGCTCCTACGAGCAGTACTTC.

J is TRBJ2-3 and V is TRBV7-2, with 11 positions matching TRBD2. The CDR3 covers 17 residues. CDR1 SGHTA and CDR2 FQGNSA come from the germline V gene. V dropped 3 bases and J dropped 2; count of bases not matched to a gene: 7. The CDR3 nucleotides read TGTGCCAGCAGCTTTTCCGGGACTAGCGGCTCCACAGATACGCAGTATTTT. Encoded protein: CASSFSGTSGSTDTQYF. The variable domain in full, with the rest retrieved from reference TRBV7-2 and TRBJ2-3, is GAGVSQSPSNKVTEKGKDVELRCDPISGHTALYWYRQSLGQGLEFLIYFQGNSAPDKSGLPSDRFSAERTGGSVSTLTIQRTQQEDSAVYLCASSFSGTSGSTDTQYFGPGTRLTVL.

J is TRBJ1-2 and V is TRBV3-1 (or the pseudogene TRBV3-2); TRBD1 aligns across 7 bases. V lost 3 bases, J lost 1 base, and 5 bases stayed unmatched. Germline assignment: CDR1 LGHDT and CDR2 YNNKEL (reference sequence). The CDR3 length is 15 residues. CDR3 in DNA: TGTGCCAGCAGCCAGGGGCCAGGGGGTAACTATGGCTACACCTTC. This sequence encodes CASSQGPGGNYGYTF.

This rearrangement joins TRBV29-1 to TRBJ1-1; D perhaps matches TRBD1 (5 bases). This CDR3 contains 12 residues. Germline lookup yields CDR1 SQVTM and CDR2 ANQGSEA. V was trimmed by 8 bases and J by 5 bases, leaving 15 bases between them. CDR3 residues: CSTEQARTEAFF. The CDR3 DNA reads TGCAGCACAGAACAGGCCCGAACTGAAGCTTTCTTT.

This chain links TRBV4-2 with TRBJ2-1; perhaps TRBD2 as D (6 bases). Per germline, CDR1 LGHNA and CDR2 YNFKEQ. The CDR3 spans 13 residues. Trimming took off 6 bases at V and 7 bases at J, with 13 bases between the two ends. The CDR3: CASRPPRGNEQFF. The CDR3 coding sequence is TGTGCCAGCAGGCCTCCACGGGGGAATGAGCAGTTCTTC.

The chain recombines TRBV7-9 with TRBJ2-1; 12 bases match TRBD2. V shed 4 bases and J 5 bases; nucleotides not matched to a gene: 12. The germline V gene encodes CDR1 SEHNR and CDR2 FQNEAQ (reference sequence). CDR3 size: 18 residues. The CDR3 DNA sequence: TGTGCCAGCAGCTCTAGCGGGAGGGTATCGATTCGACACAATGAGCAGTTCTTC. Its translation: CASSSSGRVSIRHNEQFF.

This rearrangement joins TRBV10-3 to TRBJ1-4; no reliable D call. Germline V lookup: CDR1 ENHRY, CDR2 SYGVKD. Trimming cost V 2 bases and J 6 bases, with 10 bases left between them. CDR3 length: 14 amino acids. DNA for the CDR3: TGTGCCATCAGTGAGGGAGGCATGGATGAAAAACTGTTTTTT. It encodes CAISEGGMDEKLFF.

The rearrangement uses TRBV27 and TRBJ1-1; the D gene is possibly TRBD1 (6 bases). V was trimmed by 8 bases and J by 0 bases, leaving 16 bases between them. The germline CDR1 and CDR2 sequences are MNHEY and SMNVEV (reference sequence). CDR3 length: 15 amino acids. CDR3 in DNA: TGTGCCAGCTCCCTCCGGGGGGCGATGAACACTGAAGCTTTCTTT. Residues: CASSLRGAMNTEAFF.

The CDR3: CASTGTGGKNNYGYTF. The CDR3 DNA is TGCGCCAGCACCGGGACAGGGGGGAAGAATAACTATGGCTACACCTTC. The J gene is TRBJ1-2, the V gene TRBV5-1, with 11 positions matching TRBD1. CDR1 and CDR2 from the germline V gene are SGHRS and YFSETQ. This CDR3 has 16 amino acids. V shed 6 bases and J 1 base; nucleotides not matched to a gene: 8.

This clone was seen only a few times. J is TRBJ1-3 and V is TRBV19; 8 bases line up with TRBD1. This CDR3 is built from 15 residues. Trimming took 5 bases from V and 4 from J; bases not matched to a gene: 7. CDR1 and CDR2 (germline): LNHDA, SQIVND (reference sequence). The DNA for the CDR3 is TGTGCCAGTAGTTCTCAGGGGGCCGGCGGAAACACCATATATTTT. It codes for CASSSQGAGGNTIYF.

V usage is TRBV2 and J usage is TRBJ1-1; the D gene is possibly TRBD1 (6 bases). V was trimmed by 4 bases and J by 4 bases, leaving 10 bases between them. Germline CDR1 reads SNHLY; CDR2 reads FYNNEI. The CDR3 has 13 amino acids. In DNA, the CDR3 is TGTGCCAGCAGTGTTGTAGGGGGCACTGAAGCTTTCTTT. Encoded protein: CASSVVGGTEAFF.

This chain connects TRBV7-6 to TRBJ1-4; D gene unclear. Trimming stripped 1 base from V and 6 bases from J, with 12 bases between. In germline, CDR1 is SGHVS, CDR2 FNYEAQ. The CDR3 length is 15 residues. The CDR3 sequence is CASSLGREAYEKLFF. In nucleotides, the CDR3 is TGTGCCAGCAGCTTAGGTCGAGAGGCCTATGAAAAACTGTTTTTT. Looking up the rest from reference TRBV7-6 and TRBJ1-4 gives the full variable domain: GAGVSQSPRYKVTKRGQDVALRCDPISGHVSLYWYRQALGQGPEFLTYFNYEAQQDKSGLPNDRFSAERPEGSISTLTIQRTEQRDSAMYRCASSLGREAYEKLFFGSGTQLSVL.

This chain uses TRBV5-1 with TRBJ2-1, with TRBD2 identical over 10 bases. Germline V gene data show CDR1 as SGHRS and CDR2 as YFSETQ. The V and J ends lost 0 bases and 2 bases, in that order; junction bases with no gene match: 2. The CDR3 runs 16 residues. As DNA, the CDR3 is TGCGCCAGCAGCTTGGAGCTAGCGGGAGCCTACAATGAGCAGTTCTTC. It translates to CASSLELAGAYNEQFF.

The rearrangement joins TRBV18 to TRBJ2-7; maybe TRBD2 (6 bases). The germline CDR1 and CDR2 sequences are KGHSH and LQKENI. The CDR3 spans 14 residues. Trimming stripped 4 bases from V and 6 bases from J, with 16 bases between. In DNA form, the CDR3 reads TGTGCCAGCTCACTAAAGACGGAGGGGAGCGAGCAGTACTTC. Its translation is CASSLKTEGSEQYF.